The present entry profiles one T cell receptor (beta chain) with its context. Its antigen is still unknown. With cryopreserved PBMCs as the source, 2 to 2.5 micrograms of genomic DNA went to TCR beta libraries. Produced via immunoSEQ multiplex PCR; TCRdb's table is partial and in-frame only. The repertoire consists of nearly 100,000 clones, with 70% to 80% occurring once and the leading ten covering about 30%. This CDR3 contains 15 residues. The germline V gene has CDR1 SGHRS and CDR2 YFSETQ. V was clipped by 0 bases and J by 2 bases, with 12 bases between them. The data derive from a study of cytotoxic CD8 clonotypes in ibrutinib-treated CLL. On the study more broadly: Median treatment time before response sampling was eleven to twelve months, range 6 to 36. Samples averaged approximately 260,000 productive templates and just under 95,000 productive rearrangements. Study findings and constraints: Baseline clonality exceeded age-matched healthy donors and tracked circulating CD8+ T-cell counts.

The sequence was collected from a human donor with chronic lymphocytic leukemia. The material sequenced was PBMCs, taken after 12 months of ibrutinib treatment. V usage is TRBV5-1 and J usage is TRBJ2-7, with D possibly matching TRBD2 (6 bases). CDR3 DNA: TGCGCCAGCAGCTTGGAGGTTGGGGGGACCTACGAGCAGTACTTC. It encodes CASSLEVGGTYEQYF.